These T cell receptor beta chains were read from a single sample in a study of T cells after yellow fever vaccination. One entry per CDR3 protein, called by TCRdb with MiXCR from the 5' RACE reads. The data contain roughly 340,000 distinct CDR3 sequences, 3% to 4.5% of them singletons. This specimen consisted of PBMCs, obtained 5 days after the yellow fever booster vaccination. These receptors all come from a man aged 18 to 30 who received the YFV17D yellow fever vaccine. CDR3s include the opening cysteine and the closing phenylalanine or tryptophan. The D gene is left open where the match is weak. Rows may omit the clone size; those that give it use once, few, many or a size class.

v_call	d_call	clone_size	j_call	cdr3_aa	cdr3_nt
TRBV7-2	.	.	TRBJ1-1	CASSSRGIDVFTEAFF	TGTGCCAGCAGCTCTCGGGGGATCGATGTATTCACTGAAGCTTTCTTT
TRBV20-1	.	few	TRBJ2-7	CSARASGTSAGEQYF	TGCAGTGCTAGAGCCTCCGGGACCTCCGCTGGCGAGCAGTACTTC
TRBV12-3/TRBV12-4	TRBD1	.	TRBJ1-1	CASSPTGTGHAFF	TGTGCCAGCAGCCCTACCGGGACAGGGCACGCTTTCTTT
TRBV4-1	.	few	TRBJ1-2	CASSQEGPNYGYTF	TGCGCCAGCAGCCAAGAGGGCCCTAACTATGGCTACACCTTC
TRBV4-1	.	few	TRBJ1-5	CASSQDGQVYSNQPQHF	TGCGCCAGCAGCCAAGATGGGCAGGTGTATAGCAATCAGCCCCAGCATTTT
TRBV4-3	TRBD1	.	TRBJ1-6	CASSPDRVERWSYNSPLHF	TGCGCCAGCAGCCCGGACAGGGTGGAGCGCTGGTCCTATAATTCACCCCTCCACTTT
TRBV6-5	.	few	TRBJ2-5	CASSYTGRVQETQYF	TGTGCCAGCAGTTATACCGGCAGGGTCCAAGAGACCCAGTACTTC
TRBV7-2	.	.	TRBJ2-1	CASSTDHRQFF	TGTGCCAGCAGCACAGACCACCGGCAGTTCTTC
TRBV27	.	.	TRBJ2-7	CASSTQGLTGSEEQYF	TGTGCCAGCAGTACACAGGGACTGACTGGGTCTGAGGAGCAGTACTTC
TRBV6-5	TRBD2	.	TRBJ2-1	CASSYGTSGGLKNEQFF	TGTGCCAGCAGTTACGGGACTAGCGGGGGGTTGAAGAATGAGCAGTTCTTC
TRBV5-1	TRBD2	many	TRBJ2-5	CASSLTLLAGTRETQYF	TGCGCCAGCAGCTTAACCTTACTAGCGGGGACTCGTGAGACCCAGTACTTC
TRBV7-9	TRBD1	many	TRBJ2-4	CASSRDRGDKNIQYF	TGTGCCAGCAGCCGGGACAGGGGGGACAAAAACATTCAGTACTTC
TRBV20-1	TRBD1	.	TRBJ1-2	CSAGLRQGYYGYTF	TGCAGTGCCGGATTACGACAGGGATACTATGGCTACACCTTC
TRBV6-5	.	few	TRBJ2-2	CASSYLASSGTGELFF	TGTGCCAGCAGTTACTTGGCTAGCAGTGGCACCGGGGAGCTGTTTTTT
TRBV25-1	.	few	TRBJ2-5	CASSDPPQETQYF	TGTGCCAGCAGTGATCCCCCCCAAGAGACCCAGTACTTC
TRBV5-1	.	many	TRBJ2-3	CASSLEGGTDTQYF	TGTGCCAGCAGTTTAGAGGGGGGTACAGATACGCAGTATTTT
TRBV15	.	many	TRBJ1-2	CATTRTSTSYGYTF	TGTGCCACCACCAGGACAAGTACGTCCTATGGCTACACCTTC
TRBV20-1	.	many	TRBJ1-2	CSARATLTAYERGYTF	TGCAGTGCTAGAGCCACCCTTACGGCTTACGAACGAGGCTACACCTTC
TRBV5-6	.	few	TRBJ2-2	CASSLGGPYTGELFF	TGTGCCAGCAGCTTGGGGGGGCCCTACACCGGGGAGCTGTTTTTT
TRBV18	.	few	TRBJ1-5	CASSYVRLNQPQHF	TGTGCCAGCTCATACGTAAGACTCAATCAGCCCCAGCATTTT
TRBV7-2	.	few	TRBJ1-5	CASRLSSNQPQHF	TGTGCCAGCAGGTTAAGCAGCAATCAGCCCCAGCATTTT
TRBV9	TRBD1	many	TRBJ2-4	CASSVASPHYIGTAVSIQYF	TGTGCCAGCAGCGTAGCATCACCGCACTACATTGGGACAGCCGTGAGCATTCAGTACTTC
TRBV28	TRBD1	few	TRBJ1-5	CASSSPQGAQPQHF	TGTGCCAGCAGCTCACCACAGGGGGCTCAGCCCCAGCATTTT